The sequence of this T cell receptor beta chain was determined in a study of T cells in Graves' hyperthyroidism and ophthalmopathy (dated by TCRdb to between 2018 and 2021). Turning to the overall study: A discovery cohort of about 95 patients, about 40 with Graves' ophthalmopathy and about 58 with stable Graves' hyperthyroidism, was used to find distinguishing TCR V-J signatures. Whether ophthalmopathy could be predicted prospectively was tested in an independent validation cohort made up of about 20 hyperthyroidism patients plus 17 patients who later progressed to ophthalmopathy. The approximately 100 discovery patients were randomly divided into training and test sets at a 7:3 ratio. In addition, the study compared T-cell repertoires in thyroid tissue and in blood from 6 or 7 Graves' hyperthyroidism patients. After blood sampling, hyperthyroidism patients were treated with methimazole at a starting dose of 30 mg daily, and ophthalmopathy patients were treated with high-dose intravenous methylprednisolone. According to the paper, TCR Vbeta CDR3 sequencing was carried out on around 140 peripheral blood samples, which came from about 45 ophthalmopathy, 70 to 80 hyperthyroidism and roughly 17 progressor patients. What the authors observed across the whole study: No statistical method was used to fix the sample size in advance, and group allocation was not hidden from the investigators. Most expanded thyroid clonotypes (frequency above 0.001) were also detected in blood, suggesting blood repertoires may reflect thyroid immune responses. A model built on a 13 V-J signature distinguished ophthalmopathy from stable hyperthyroidism, reaching around 87% sensitivity and 81.08% specificity in cross-validation and 80%/75% in testing. In validation, progression to ophthalmopathy was predicted by the model with almost 71% sensitivity and about 72% specificity, a median of 6.5 months before onset.

To note about this clonotype: What antigen it recognizes has not been identified. No much larger clone exists at a distance of one base, and base qualities are not known.

Exclusion was applied to patients with uncontrolled infections, other autoimmune diseases, pregnancy or lactation. Diagnoses were established on the basis of clinical symptoms, serum thyroxine and TRAb, thyroid ultrasound, and orbital computed tomography. Trizol reagent was used to extract total RNA, and RNA quality was then checked on an Agilent 2100 Bioanalyzer. The TCR beta CDR3 regions were amplified from RNA transcripts. For the first round of RT-PCR on the TCR CDR3, the HTBI primer set was used together with the Qiagen OneStep RT-PCR kit. A second multiplex PCR round built the libraries, followed by size selection and purification. Libraries were sequenced paired-end with 100 bp reads on an Illumina HiSeq2000. As for how the authors treated the data: SOAPnuke was used to process the raw data, with reads discarded if the reads contained adapters or uncalled bases, had a mean Phred below 15, or lacked an exact constant-primer or identifier match. High-quality paired reads were merged using COPE v1.2.5, and each unique nucleotide sequence was defined as a clonotype. Clonotypes were aligned to IMGT TRBV, TRBD and TRBJ reference segments using MiTCR v1.1. The analysis included only V-J combinations with a frequency above 0.0001, which together covered about 99% of the repertoires. A TCS score was defined as the ratio between F50 (clonal expansion) and ExV (chaos), using BLOSUM62-based TCRdist between CDR3 peptides within each V-J. Welch's t-statistics and random forest reduced 500 to 650 V-J features to fewer than 15, which were used in a naive Bayes classifier (R e1071). The Morisita-Horn index was used to measure how similar the thyroid and blood repertoires were. TCRdb itself trimmed the public reads at Q25 with fastp, ran MiXCR and retained productive beta chains. Rows matching on CDR3 protein sequence are summarized as one entry with the most common DNA and genes. V and J calls and clone size were set by TCRdb, not the authors. This sample holds 540,000 or so distinct CDR3 sequences; around 42% were observed only once. Of the sample, around 20% falls within the top ten clones.

From the cysteine up to the phenylalanine, the CDR3 has a length of 14 residues. Only the CDR3 region is kept as DNA, spanning 42 bases read in frame from base 1. Trimming removed 5 bases from V and 7 bases from J, leaving 18 bases between the germline ends. Sequenced: peripheral blood or thyroid tissue (not recorded which). This clonotype was obtained from an adult woman with Graves' disease, either hyperthyroidism or ophthalmopathy (not recorded which). The chain joins TRBV12-3 or TRBV12-4 to TRBJ2-7; tentative D gene TRBD2, with 6 bases matching. In nucleotides, the sequence is TGTGCCAGCAGTCCCAGATTTAACGGGGGTGAGCAGTACTTC. This yields the protein CASSPRFNGGEQYF.